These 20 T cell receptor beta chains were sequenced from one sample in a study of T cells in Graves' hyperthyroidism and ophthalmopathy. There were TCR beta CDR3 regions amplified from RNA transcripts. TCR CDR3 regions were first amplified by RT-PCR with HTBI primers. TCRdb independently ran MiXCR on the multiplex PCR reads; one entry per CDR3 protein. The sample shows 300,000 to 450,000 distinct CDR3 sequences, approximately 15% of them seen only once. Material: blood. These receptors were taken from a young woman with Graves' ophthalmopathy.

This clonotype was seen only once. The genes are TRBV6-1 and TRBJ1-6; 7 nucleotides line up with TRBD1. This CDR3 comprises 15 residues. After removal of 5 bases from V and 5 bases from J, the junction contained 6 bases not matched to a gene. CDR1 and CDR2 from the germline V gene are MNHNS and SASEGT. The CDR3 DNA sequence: TGTGCCAGCAGTAGCAGGGGGAGGGATAATTCACCCCTCCACTTT. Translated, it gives CASSSRGRDNSPLHF.

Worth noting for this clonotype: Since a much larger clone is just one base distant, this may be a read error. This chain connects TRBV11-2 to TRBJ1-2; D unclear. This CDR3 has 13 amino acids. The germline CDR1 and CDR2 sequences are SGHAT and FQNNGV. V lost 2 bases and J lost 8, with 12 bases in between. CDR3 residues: CASSLSGVWGYTF. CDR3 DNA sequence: TGTGCCAGCAGCTTAAGCGGGGTTTGGGGCTACACCTTC.

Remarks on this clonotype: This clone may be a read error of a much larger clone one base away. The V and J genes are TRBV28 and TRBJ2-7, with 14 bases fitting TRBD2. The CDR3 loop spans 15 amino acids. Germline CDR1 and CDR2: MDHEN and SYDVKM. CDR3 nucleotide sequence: TGTGTCAGCAGACGACTAGCGGGGGGGAAATACGAGCAGTACTTC. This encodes CVSRRLAGGKYEQYF.

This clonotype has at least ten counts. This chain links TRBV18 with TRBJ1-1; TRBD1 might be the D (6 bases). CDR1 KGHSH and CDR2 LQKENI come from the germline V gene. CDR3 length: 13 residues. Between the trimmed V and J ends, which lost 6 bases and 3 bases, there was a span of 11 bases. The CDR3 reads CASSQDRYTEAFF. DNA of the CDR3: TGTGCCAGCTCTCAAGACAGGTACACTGAAGCTTTCTTT.

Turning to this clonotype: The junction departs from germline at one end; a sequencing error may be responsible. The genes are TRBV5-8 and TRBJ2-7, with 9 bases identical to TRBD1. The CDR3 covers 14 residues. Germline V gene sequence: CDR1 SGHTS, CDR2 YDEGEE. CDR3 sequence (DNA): TGTGCCGGCAGCTTGGGGGACAGGGAAGGCGGGCAGTACTTC. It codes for CAGSLGDREGGQYF.

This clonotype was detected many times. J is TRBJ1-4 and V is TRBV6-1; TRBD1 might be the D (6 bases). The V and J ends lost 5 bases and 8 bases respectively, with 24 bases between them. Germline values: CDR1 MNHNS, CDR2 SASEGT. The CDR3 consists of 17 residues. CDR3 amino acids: CASSRKGVNRDPEKLFF. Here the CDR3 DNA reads TGTGCCAGCAGTAGGAAGGGGGTTAACAGGGATCCCGAAAAACTGTTTTTT.

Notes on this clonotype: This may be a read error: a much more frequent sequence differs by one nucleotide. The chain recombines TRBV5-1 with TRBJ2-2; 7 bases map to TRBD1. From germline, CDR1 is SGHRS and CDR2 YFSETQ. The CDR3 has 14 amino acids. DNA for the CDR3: TGCGCCAGCAGCTCTGGACAGGTGACCGGGGAGCTGTCTTTT. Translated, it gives CASSSGQVTGELSF.

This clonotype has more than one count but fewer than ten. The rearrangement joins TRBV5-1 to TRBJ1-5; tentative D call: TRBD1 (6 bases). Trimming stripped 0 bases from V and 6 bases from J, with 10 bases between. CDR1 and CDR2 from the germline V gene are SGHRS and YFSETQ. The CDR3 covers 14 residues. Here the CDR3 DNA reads TGCGCCAGCAGCTTGGAACAGGGCCGTCAGCCCCAGCATTTT. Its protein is CASSLEQGRQPQHF.

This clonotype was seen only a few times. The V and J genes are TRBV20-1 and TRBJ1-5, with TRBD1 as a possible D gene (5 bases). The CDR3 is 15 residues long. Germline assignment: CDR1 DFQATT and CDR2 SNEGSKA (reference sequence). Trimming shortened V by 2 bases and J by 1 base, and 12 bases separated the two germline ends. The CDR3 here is CSARSGARSNQPQHF. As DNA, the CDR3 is TGCAGTGCTAGAAGCGGGGCGAGGAGCAATCAGCCCCAGCATTTT.

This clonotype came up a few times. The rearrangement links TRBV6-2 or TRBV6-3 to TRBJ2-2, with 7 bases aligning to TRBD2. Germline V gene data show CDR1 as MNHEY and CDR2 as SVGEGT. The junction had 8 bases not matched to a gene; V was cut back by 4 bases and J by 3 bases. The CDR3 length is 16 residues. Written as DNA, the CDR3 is TGTGCCAGCAGTTCTCACGAGCGGGGATACACCGGGGAGCTGTTTTTT. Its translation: CASSSHERGYTGELFF.

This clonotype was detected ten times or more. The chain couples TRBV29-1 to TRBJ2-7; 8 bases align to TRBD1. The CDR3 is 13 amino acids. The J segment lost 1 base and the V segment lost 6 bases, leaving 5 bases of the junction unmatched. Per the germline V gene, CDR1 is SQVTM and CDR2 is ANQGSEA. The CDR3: CSVRTGSSYEQYF. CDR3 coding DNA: TGCAGCGTGAGGACAGGGTCTTCCTACGAGCAGTACTTC.

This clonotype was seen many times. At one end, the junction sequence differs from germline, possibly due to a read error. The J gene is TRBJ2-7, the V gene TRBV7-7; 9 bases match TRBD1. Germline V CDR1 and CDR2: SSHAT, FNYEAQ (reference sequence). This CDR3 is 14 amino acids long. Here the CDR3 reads CASSPGTGLAEQYF. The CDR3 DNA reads TGTGCTAGCAGCCCAGGGACAGGGCTGGCCGAGCAGTACTTC.

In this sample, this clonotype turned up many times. CDR3 sequence reads: CASRVDSGGFNEQFF. CDR3 bases: TGTGCCAGCAGAGTTGACAGCGGGGGTTTTAATGAGCAGTTCTTC. The rearrangement uses TRBV5-5 and TRBJ2-1; 8 bases map to TRBD2. Trimming removed 5 bases from V and 7 bases from J; junction bases left unmatched: 11. The CDR3 is 15 residues long. The germline CDR1 and CDR2 sequences are SGHKS and YYEKEE (reference sequence).

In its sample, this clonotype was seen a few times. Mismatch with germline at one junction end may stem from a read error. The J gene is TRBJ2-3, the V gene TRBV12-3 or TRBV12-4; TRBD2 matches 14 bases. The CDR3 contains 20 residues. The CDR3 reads CASSYLPGTSGGVSTDTQCF. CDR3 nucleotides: TGTGCCAGCAGCTATCTTCCTGGGACTAGCGGGGGCGTGAGCACAGATACGCAGTGTTTT.

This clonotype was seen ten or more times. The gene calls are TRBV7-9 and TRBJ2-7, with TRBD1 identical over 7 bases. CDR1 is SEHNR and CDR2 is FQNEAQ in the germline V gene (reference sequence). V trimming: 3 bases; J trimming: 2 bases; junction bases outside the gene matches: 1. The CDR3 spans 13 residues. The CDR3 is CASSFQGAYEQYF. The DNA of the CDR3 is TGTGCCAGCAGCTTCCAGGGGGCCTACGAGCAGTACTTC.

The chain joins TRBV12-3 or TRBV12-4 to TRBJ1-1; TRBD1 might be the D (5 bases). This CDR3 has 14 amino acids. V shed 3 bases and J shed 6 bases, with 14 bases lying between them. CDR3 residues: CASSFRGGSAEAFF. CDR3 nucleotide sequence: TGTGCCAGCAGTTTTCGGGGGGGGAGCGCTGAAGCTTTCTTT.

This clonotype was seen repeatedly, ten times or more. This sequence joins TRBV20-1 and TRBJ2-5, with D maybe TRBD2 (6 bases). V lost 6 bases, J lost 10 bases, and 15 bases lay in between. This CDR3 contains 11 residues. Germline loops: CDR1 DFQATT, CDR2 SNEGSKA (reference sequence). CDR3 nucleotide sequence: TGCAGTGCGCCATCGGACGGGGGCCAGTACTTC. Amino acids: CSAPSDGGQYF.

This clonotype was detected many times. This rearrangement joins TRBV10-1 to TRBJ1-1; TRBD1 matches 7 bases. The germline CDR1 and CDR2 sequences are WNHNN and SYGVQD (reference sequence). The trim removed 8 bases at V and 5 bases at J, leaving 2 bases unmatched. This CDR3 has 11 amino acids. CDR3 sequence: CASDRETEAFF. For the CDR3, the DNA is TGCGCCAGCGACAGGGAAACTGAAGCTTTCTTT.

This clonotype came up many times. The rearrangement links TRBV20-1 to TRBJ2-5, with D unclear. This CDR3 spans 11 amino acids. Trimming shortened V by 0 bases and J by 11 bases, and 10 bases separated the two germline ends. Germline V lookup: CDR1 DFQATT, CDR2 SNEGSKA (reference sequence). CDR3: CSARDPSAQYF. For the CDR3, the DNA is TGCAGTGCTAGAGATCCAAGCGCTCAGTACTTC.

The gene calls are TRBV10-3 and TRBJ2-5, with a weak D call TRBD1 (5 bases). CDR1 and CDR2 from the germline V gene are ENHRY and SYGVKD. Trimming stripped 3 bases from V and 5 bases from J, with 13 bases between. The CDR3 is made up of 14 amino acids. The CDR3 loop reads CAISETGHLETQYF. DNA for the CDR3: TGTGCCATCAGTGAAACAGGTCATCTGGAGACCCAGTACTTC.